A single sample gave rise to the 27 T cell receptor beta chains below, sequenced in a study of quantifying T cell responses using KT2 cells. Study background: TCR alpha and beta constant-region primers primed reverse transcription of RNA.

Each cDNA got a UMI-containing oligo ligated at its 3' end. The first PCR ran 4 to 5 cycles with an equimolar RC1.1 and RC1.2 beta primer mix. TCRdb fed the UMI-ligation and nested PCR reads into MiXCR, producing one record per CDR3 protein. The sample shows some 43,000 distinct CDR3 sequences, about 18% of them seen only once. What was sequenced was PBMCs spiked with cells of the T cell clone KT2. The receptors shown here come from a human donor.

This clonotype was seen many times. The rearrangement links TRBV2 to TRBJ2-7; 9 bases are a match to TRBD1. Germline V gene sequence: CDR1 SNHLY, CDR2 FYNNEI. The CDR3 has 13 residues. V lost 8 bases to trimming and J lost 3 bases; unmatched junction nucleotides: 5. The CDR3 protein is CASSLTGGYEQYF. The CDR3 DNA follows: TGTGCCAGCTCCCTGACAGGGGGCTACGAGCAGTACTTC.

The chain has TRBV28 and TRBJ1-5; TRBD1 matches at 9 bases. With 6 bases clipped from V and 0 bases from J, the junction kept 9 bases outside the gene matches. The germline V gene encodes CDR1 MDHEN and CDR2 SYDVKM. CDR3 size: 17 residues. CDR3 DNA: TGTGCCAGCAGCACCCGCGGACAGGGGTATAGCAATCAGCCCCAGCATTTT. It encodes CASSTRGQGYSNQPQHF.

This clonotype was seen only a few times. V is TRBV12-3 or TRBV12-4 and J is TRBJ1-3, with no clear D. This CDR3 region has 14 residues. V was shortened by 2 bases and J by 3 bases, with 8 bases between the two germline ends. The CDR3 spells CASSLTGSGNTIYF. For the CDR3, the DNA is TGTGCCAGCAGTTTAACCGGAAGTGGAAACACCATATATTTT.

This clonotype was counted ten times or more. CDR3 coding DNA: TGTGCCAGCACCGGTACAGGGAGAATTCAGTACTTC. This encodes CASTGTGRIQYF. This chain links TRBV6-5 with TRBJ2-4; a weak D match, TRBD1 (6 bases). V lost 7 bases to trimming and J lost 10 bases, with 14 bases between them. This CDR3 contains 12 residues. Germline loops: CDR1 MNHEY, CDR2 SVGAGI.

Only a few counts were recorded for this clonotype. The J gene is TRBJ2-1, the V gene TRBV7-8, with 8 bases identical to TRBD1. This CDR3 is built from 17 residues. J was trimmed by 6 bases and V by 4 bases; bases with no gene match: 14. The germline V gene has CDR1 SGHVS and CDR2 FQNEAQ. This CDR3 reads CASSSFPRGQVGNEQFF. DNA of the CDR3: TGTGCCAGCAGCTCCTTCCCCCGGGGACAGGTGGGCAATGAGCAGTTCTTC.

V is TRBV19 and J is TRBJ2-3; tentative D call: TRBD2 (5 bases). CDR3 length: 14 amino acids. V shed 6 bases and J shed 0 bases, with 10 bases lying between them. CDR1 and CDR2 (germline): LNHDA, SQIVND (reference sequence). Here the CDR3 DNA reads TGTGCCAGTAGCCAGGCTAGCAGCACAGATACGCAGTATTTT. Protein sequence: CASSQASSTDTQYF.

In this sample, this clonotype turned up a few times. The V and J genes are TRBV15 and TRBJ1-1; the D gene is possibly TRBD1 (6 bases). Germline V CDR1 and CDR2: LNHNV, YYDKDF (reference sequence). The V end was cut by 2 bases, the J end by 3 bases, with 13 bases between. CDR3 size: 15 residues. The CDR3 DNA sequence: TGTGCCACCAGCAGACAGACAGGCCCCGACACTGAAGCTTTCTTT. Encoded protein: CATSRQTGPDTEAFF.

The chain uses TRBV5-1 and TRBJ2-7; 12 bases agree with TRBD2. The CDR3 runs to 15 residues. V lost 1 base, J lost 5 bases, and 4 bases stayed unmatched. The V gene's germline CDR1 is SGHRS and CDR2 YFSETQ. The chain's CDR3 is CASSLRLAGDHEQYF. As DNA, the CDR3 is TGCGCCAGCAGCTTGAGACTAGCGGGAGACCACGAGCAGTACTTC.

The chain couples TRBV3-1 to TRBJ2-7; perhaps TRBD2 as D (5 bases). Germline CDR1 reads LGHDT; CDR2 reads YNNKEL (reference sequence). V gave up 4 bases and J gave up 5 bases, with 18 bases separating them. The length of the CDR3 is 15 residues. The CDR3 reads CASSPLPGFIDEQYF. The DNA for the CDR3 is TGTGCCAGCAGCCCCCTCCCGGGGTTCATCGACGAGCAGTACTTC.

The rearrangement links TRBV3-1 to TRBJ2-5; 7 bases line up with TRBD1. Per germline, CDR1 LGHDT and CDR2 YNNKEL (reference sequence). This CDR3 region has 13 residues. The ends lost 1 base at V and 5 bases at J; junction bases unmatched: 1. The CDR3 loop is CASSQVRGETQYF. CDR3 DNA: TGTGCCAGCAGCCAAGTCAGGGGGGAGACCCAGTACTTC.

This chain links TRBV4-2 with TRBJ2-7; 13 bases are a match to TRBD2. This CDR3 is built from 18 residues. From germline, CDR1 is LGHNA and CDR2 YNFKEQ. V shed 0 bases and J 2 bases; nucleotides not matched to a gene: 7. This chain's CDR3 is CASSQETTGTSGTYEQYF. The CDR3 bases are TGTGCCAGCAGCCAAGAAACTACCGGGACTAGCGGGACCTACGAGCAGTACTTC.

This clonotype was counted at least ten times. The chain joins TRBV20-1 to TRBJ1-1; D perhaps matches TRBD1 (5 bases). V lost 4 bases and J lost 4, with 16 bases in between. The germline V gene has CDR1 DFQATT and CDR2 SNEGSKA (reference sequence). The CDR3 is made up of 14 amino acids. The CDR3 DNA follows: TGCAGTGCTAACCATCCCTGGGGGGGCACTGAAGCTTTCTTT. Its translation: CSANHPWGGTEAFF.

This chain links TRBV2 with TRBJ2-2; D not certain. Deletions cut 3 bases from V and 1 base from J, with 6 bases between. This CDR3 contains 14 residues. The germline CDR1 and CDR2 sequences are SNHLY and FYNNEI. CDR3 coding DNA: TGTGCCAGCAGTGACTACTTGAACACCGGGGAGCTGTTTTTT. It specifies CASSDYLNTGELFF. Full variable domain (rest looked up from reference TRBV2 and TRBJ2-2): EPEVTQTPSHQVTQMGQEVILRCVPISNHLYFYWYRQILGQKVEFLVSFYNNEISEKSEIFDDQFSVERPDGSNFTLKIRSTKLEDSAMYFCASSDYLNTGELFFGEGSRLTVL.

The rearrangement joins TRBV7-9 to TRBJ2-1, with 12 nucleotides matching TRBD2. The CDR3 is 16 amino acids. The germline V gene has CDR1 SEHNR and CDR2 FQNEAQ (reference sequence). V was clipped by 5 bases and J by 1 base; unmatched bases: 3. DNA of the CDR3: TGTGCCAGCAGCCCGGGGACTAGCGGGTCCTACAATGAGCAGTTCTTC. It translates to CASSPGTSGSYNEQFF.

A few counts support this clonotype. The CDR3 sequence: CASSGDRRSGNTIYF. CDR3 sequence (DNA): TGTGCCAGCAGCGGAGACAGGCGGTCTGGAAACACCATATATTTT. The genes are TRBV9 and TRBJ1-3, with a tentative D call TRBD1 (6 bases). Germline V lookup: CDR1 SGDLS, CDR2 YYNGEE. The germline V and J ends were trimmed by 3 bases and 1 base, with 11 bases remaining between them. CDR3 length equals 15 residues.

This clonotype was seen more than once but under ten times. V is TRBV5-1 and J is TRBJ1-1, with no clear D. The length of the CDR3 is 13 residues. Trimming stripped 0 bases from V and 5 bases from J, with 8 bases between. Germline values: CDR1 SGHRS, CDR2 YFSETQ. CDR3 residues: CASSLEGWTEAFF. The CDR3 nucleotides read TGCGCCAGCAGCTTGGAGGGCTGGACTGAAGCTTTCTTT.

V gene TRBV7-2 combines with J gene TRBJ2-1; D unresolved. Per the germline V gene, CDR1 is SGHTA and CDR2 is FQGNSA. Trimming left V 5 bases short and J 0 bases short, with 14 bases between. The CDR3 length is 16 residues. CDR3 loop: CASSHPTVSSYNEQFF. The CDR3 DNA reads TGTGCCAGCAGCCATCCCACAGTGAGCTCCTACAATGAGCAGTTCTTC.

This clonotype was seen a single time. The J gene is TRBJ1-5, the V gene TRBV29-1, with a tentative D call TRBD1 (6 bases). The CDR3 length is 13 residues. Germline V gene sequence: CDR1 SQVTM, CDR2 ANQGSEA. With 7 bases removed from V and 3 bases from J, the gap between germline ends came to 13 bases. The CDR3 DNA reads as TGCAGCGCCGTGGACAGCCCCAATCAGCCCCAGCATTTT. It encodes CSAVDSPNQPQHF.

This clonotype has just a few counts. This sequence joins TRBV20-1 and TRBJ1-5, with 7 bases matching TRBD1. The CDR3 contains 16 residues. V was pared by 0 bases and J by 3 bases, with 8 bases of the junction left unmatched. Germline V CDR1 and CDR2: DFQATT, SNEGSKA (reference sequence). CDR3 region: CSARDEAGQNNQPQHF. CDR3 DNA: TGCAGTGCTAGAGATGAGGCGGGACAGAACAATCAGCCCCAGCATTTT.

The V call is TRBV4-2, the J call TRBJ2-7; maybe TRBD2 (5 bases). Germline CDR1 is LGHNA and CDR2 is YNFKEQ. V lost 4 bases and J lost 2, with 12 bases in between. This CDR3 contains 14 residues. CDR3 DNA: TGTGCCAGCAGCCCCCTGCGGGTACCCTACGAGCAGTACTTC. This translates into CASSPLRVPYEQYF.

This clonotype was detected a few times. V is TRBV9 and J is TRBJ2-5, with 7 bases lining up with TRBD2. Germline V CDR1 and CDR2: SGDLS, YYNGEE. This CDR3 comprises 13 residues. Losses at the gene ends were 3 bases for V and 4 bases for J; bases not matched to a gene: 3. This chain's CDR3 is CASSGTSRETQYF. CDR3 in DNA: TGTGCCAGCAGCGGGACTAGTCGAGAGACCCAGTACTTC. Combining the CDR3 with reference TRBV9 and TRBJ2-5 gives the whole variable domain DSGVTQTPKHLITATGQRVTLRCSPRSGDLSVYWYQQSLDQGLQFLIQYYNGEERAKGNILERFSAQQFPDLHSELNLSSLELGDSALYFCASSGTSRETQYFGPGTRLLVL.

The chain carries TRBV11-3 and TRBJ2-1; 13 bases fit TRBD2. The CDR3 totals 18 residues. The J segment lost 10 bases and the V segment lost 5 bases, leaving 17 bases of the junction unmatched. Per germline, CDR1 SGHNT and CDR2 YENEEA. CDR3 in DNA: TGTGCCAGCAGCCCGTACCCCACTACTAGCGGGAGGGGCGGGGAGCAGTTCTTC. Amino acids: CASSPYPTTSGRGGEQFF. The full variable domain, with the rest looked up from reference TRBV11-3 and TRBJ2-1, is EAGVVQSPRYKIIEKKQPVAFWCNPISGHNTLYWYLQNLGQGPELLIRYENEEAVDDSQLPKDRFSAERLKGVDSTLKIQPAELGDSAVYLCASSPYPTTSGRGGEQFFGPGTRLTVL.

The V call is TRBV20-1, the J call TRBJ2-1; a weak D match, TRBD2 (5 bases). Trimming left V 5 bases short and J 8 bases short, with 16 bases between. Germline V CDR1 and CDR2: DFQATT, SNEGSKA (reference sequence). The length of the CDR3 is 13 residues. CDR3 protein: CSASQRRKYEQFF. CDR3 nucleotides: TGCAGTGCTTCCCAACGGAGGAAGTATGAGCAGTTCTTC.

The DNA for the CDR3 is TGTGCCAGCAGCTCAGGGCTGGTGGGACACCGAATCGGGGAGCTGTTTTTT. Its translation: CASSSGLVGHRIGELFF. V usage is TRBV11-3 and J usage is TRBJ2-2; a possible D gene is TRBD1 (6 bases). This CDR3 comprises 17 residues. Trimming removed 4 bases at V and 7 bases at J, with 22 bases between. Germline V CDR1 and CDR2: SGHNT, YENEEA.

This chain connects TRBV20-1 to TRBJ1-1; unclear D gene. Per germline, CDR1 DFQATT and CDR2 SNEGSKA (reference sequence). Between the trimmed V and J ends, which lost 6 bases and 1 base, there was a span of 9 bases. The CDR3 length is 12 residues. CDR3 amino acids: CSAWKGNTEAFF. The CDR3 nucleotides read TGCAGTGCCTGGAAGGGGAACACTGAAGCTTTCTTT.

This clonotype has more than one count but fewer than ten. The gene calls are TRBV6-4 and TRBJ1-2; 7 positions match TRBD1. Germline V gene lookup returns CDR1 MRHNA and CDR2 SNTAGT. This CDR3 comprises 12 residues. V was pared by 5 bases and J by 6 bases, with 3 bases of the junction left unmatched. CDR3 sequence: CASSQGGDGYTF. The CDR3 DNA follows: TGTGCCAGCAGTCAGGGGGGTGATGGCTACACCTTC.

In its sample, this clonotype was seen a few times. The chain employs TRBV20-1 and TRBJ1-1; no definite D call. CDR3 length: 11 amino acids. Germline V gene sequence: CDR1 DFQATT, CDR2 SNEGSKA (reference sequence). Trimming stripped 3 bases from V and 1 base from J, with 3 bases between. Here the CDR3 reads CSARENTEAFF. The DNA for the CDR3 is TGCAGTGCTAGGGAGAACACTGAAGCTTTCTTT.